A selection of T cell receptor beta chains follows, all from one sample in a study of blood T cell repertoires in COVID-19. Here immunoSEQ multiplex PCR was the method, and the copy in TCRdb shows in-frame clones only, minus some. This table has some 390,000 clones, 70% to 90% appearing once. The source material was peripheral blood. The receptors come from a woman aged 40 to 50 with COVID-19, enrolled during active disease. The CDR3 runs from the conserved cysteine through the conserved F or W. Fields, in order: CDR3 length, D gene, clone size, J gene, V gene, CDR3 DNA, CDR3 protein. A D gene is named only where the DNA matches it firmly. Where a row states a size, it is once, few, many or the class of an expanded clone; other rows omit it.

15 | TRBD2 | NA | TRBJ2-5 | TRBV5-1 | TGCGCCAGCAGCTATACGGGACTAGCGGAAGAGACCCAGTACTTC | CASSYTGLAEETQYF
15 | NA | NA | TRBJ2-1 | TRBV28 | TGTGCCAGCAGTTTGAGCAGGGGCGGGTACAATGAGCAGTTCTTC | CASSLSRGGYNEQFF
13 | TRBD1 | NA | TRBJ2-7 | TRBV6-5 | TGTGCCAGCAGGACAGGGAAAACCTACGAGCAGTACTTC | CASRTGKTYEQYF
16 | TRBD1 | NA | TRBJ2-1 | TRBV4-1 | TGCGCCAGCAGCCAAATAGGGACAGCAATTTACAATGAGCAGTTCTTC | CASSQIGTAIYNEQFF
15 | NA | NA | TRBJ2-1 | TRBV28 | TGTGCCAGCAGTTTAGGGGGGAGTCAATACAATGAGCAGTTCTTC | CASSLGGSQYNEQFF
14 | NA | NA | TRBJ1-1 | TRBV4-3 | TGCGCCAGCAGCCTTTTCAGTGGGAACACTGAAGCTTTCTTT | CASSLFSGNTEAFF
14 | NA | NA | TRBJ2-7 | TRBV6-5 | TGTGCCAGCAGTTACTCGTATAGCTCCTACGAGCAGTACTTC | CASSYSYSSYEQYF
16 | NA | NA | TRBJ2-3 | TRBV19 | TGTGCCAGCAGGGGGCGAATGGCGGGGGACACAGATACGCAGTATTTT | CASRGRMAGDTDTQYF
15 | NA | NA | TRBJ1-3 | TRBV16 | TGTGCCAGCAGCCACGTCGAGAGGTCTGGAAACACCATATATTTT | CASSHVERSGNTIYF
12 | TRBD1 | NA | TRBJ2-7 | TRBV29-1 | TGCAGCGTGGGACAGGGAATCTACGAGCAGTACTTC | CSVGQGIYEQYF
16 | NA | many | TRBJ1-5 | TRBV27 | TGTGCCAGCAGTCCCCGCGGGGGGCGCGGGGATCAGCCCCAGCATTTT | CASSPRGGRGDQPQHF
18 | NA | NA | TRBJ2-6 | TRBV21-1 | TGTGCCAGCTGTAACCGGGAGGGACCTTGCTCTGGGGCCAACGTCCTGACTTTC | CASCNREGPCSGANVLTF
18 | NA | NA | TRBJ1-6 | TRBV4-3 | TGCGCCAGCAGCCAAGAGCAACAGGGAATAATAAATAGTTCACCCCTCCACTTT | CASSQEQQGIINSSPLHF
13 | TRBD1 | once | TRBJ1-2 | TRBV28 | TGTGCCAGCAGTTTGGGACAGAACTATGGCTACACCTTC | CASSLGQNYGYTF
14 | NA | few | TRBJ1-1 | TRBV6-6 | TGTGCCAGCAGTTACTCATCCAGTAACACTGAAGCTTTCTTT | CASSYSSSNTEAFF
15 | TRBD1 | NA | TRBJ2-7 | TRBV18 | TGTGCCAGCTCGTCACGGGACAGAAGCTCCTACGAGCAGTACTTC | CASSSRDRSSYEQYF
13 | NA | NA | TRBJ1-5 | TRBV7-2 | TGTGCCAGCGCCCTTAACACCGCTCAGCCCCAGCATTTT | CASALNTAQPQHF
16 | TRBD2 | NA | TRBJ2-1 | TRBV9 | TGTGCCAGCAGCGTAGACGCGGGAGGGTCCTACAATGAGCAGTTCTTC | CASSVDAGGSYNEQFF
14 | TRBD1 | NA | TRBJ1-6 | TRBV5-6 | TGTGCCAGCAGCTTGGTGACAGGGAATTCACCCCTCCACTTT | CASSLVTGNSPLHF
13 | TRBD1 | NA | TRBJ2-7 | TRBV12-3/TRBV12-4 | TGTGCCAGCAGTCGGGACAGGGGGCGCGAGCAGTACTTC | CASSRDRGREQYF
16 | TRBD1 | once | TRBJ2-1 | TRBV3-1/TRBV3-2 | TGTGCCAGCAGCCTCCGGACAGGGAGCTCCTACAATGAGCAGTTCTTC | CASSLRTGSSYNEQFF
13 | NA | NA | TRBJ2-5 | TRBV7-9 | TGTGCCAGCAGCTTTGCAGGGGAAGAGACCCAGTACTTC | CASSFAGEETQYF